Listed below are T cell receptor beta chains from one sample, sequenced in a study of blood T cell repertoires in COVID-19. The repertoire was sequenced with immunoSEQ multiplex PCR; TCRdb's copy has only in-frame clones and lacks some. Of 100,000 to 150,000 clones in the sample, around 83% were seen once. Input material: peripheral blood. The receptors were gathered from an elderly man with active or convalescent COVID-19. CDR3s include the opening cysteine and the closing phenylalanine or tryptophan. The order of the fields is J gene, D gene, V gene, CDR3 protein. D genes are given only for firm matches.

TRBJ2-3,TRBD2,TRBV7-3,CASSPGTSEQDTQYF
TRBJ2-3,.,TRBV12-5,CASGLVGSPTDTQYF
TRBJ2-5,TRBD2,TRBV5-1,CASSSREGWAQETQYF
TRBJ1-5,.,TRBV10-3,CAISDGNQPQHF
TRBJ2-3,TRBD1,TRBV19,CASSTRTGDTDTQYF
TRBJ1-2,.,TRBV10-3,CAISDRGGYGYTF
TRBJ1-4,.,TRBV5-8,CASSLKPREKLFF
TRBJ1-6,TRBD1,TRBV5-1,CASSAQTGGGSPLHF
TRBJ1-2,.,TRBV5-4,CASSLDRTYGYTF
TRBJ2-5,.,TRBV3-1/TRBV3-2,CASSPPGRETQYF
TRBJ2-3,TRBD1,TRBV7-3,CASSPRTGGITDTQYF
TRBJ1-1,.,TRBV18,CASSPGANTEAFF
TRBJ1-1,.,TRBV6-2/TRBV6-3,CASSLTRQEAFF
TRBJ2-5,.,TRBV9,CASSPSYQETQYF
TRBJ2-7,.,TRBV12-2,CASRSPRLAGGPSETYEQYF
TRBJ2-1,TRBD2,TRBV7-2,CASSPSGGTFNEQFF
TRBJ2-1,.,TRBV28,CASSPQGGGNNEQFF
TRBJ2-2,TRBD2,TRBV7-3,CASSLGLGVTGELFF
TRBJ1-2,TRBD1,TRBV7-8,CASSLRTGLGYTF
TRBJ2-7,.,TRBV2,CASSAGSRIPYEQYF
TRBJ2-7,.,TRBV7-2,CASSLVPAYEQYF
TRBJ2-2,TRBD2,TRBV12-5,CASGLRGANTGELFF
TRBJ1-3,.,TRBV28,CASSFHSGNTIYF
TRBJ2-1,TRBD2,TRBV2,CASSLSGGVSYNEQFF
TRBJ1-1,.,TRBV5-4,CASSWRADTEAFF
TRBJ1-2,TRBD1,TRBV28,CASSLEGGVDYGYTF
TRBJ1-1,.,TRBV20-1,CSAGDTEAFF
TRBJ1-2,.,TRBV14,CASSPSFDYGYTF
TRBJ1-1,TRBD1,TRBV5-1,CASTSGTGPFEAFF
TRBJ1-5,.,TRBV18,CASSPSRGDSHSNQPQHF
TRBJ1-3,.,TRBV9,CASSGTGSGNTIYF
TRBJ1-4,.,TRBV5-6,CASSFRDTNEKLFF
TRBJ1-3,.,TRBV10-3,CARGDGNTIYF
TRBJ1-1,TRBD1,TRBV6-1,CASSEGDRVAEAFF
TRBJ2-7,TRBD1,TRBV2,CASRENRDRAHEQYF
TRBJ1-2,.,TRBV5-6,CASSPLGGDYGYTF
TRBJ2-5,.,TRBV7-6,CASSLDRETQYF
TRBJ2-2,.,TRBV11-1,CASSRGTDTGELFF
TRBJ1-2,.,TRBV19,CASSIAHGSGYTF
TRBJ1-1,.,TRBV27,CASSLLGLTNTEAFF
TRBJ1-5,.,TRBV2,CASSVSGQPQHF
TRBJ1-5,TRBD1,TRBV28,CASSLEQGFNQPQHF
TRBJ2-2,.,TRBV7-2,CASSLVEGMDTGELFF
TRBJ1-1,.,TRBV5-1,CASSPPGSGNTEAFF
TRBJ2-3,TRBD1,TRBV5-8,CASSIDRGTDTQYF
TRBJ1-1,TRBD1,TRBV23-1,CASSQPLPWDRVNTEAFF
TRBJ2-3,.,TRBV6-2/TRBV6-3,CASSIAGTLATDTQYF
TRBJ2-2,TRBD2,TRBV28,CASSRTSNTGELFF
TRBJ2-1,.,TRBV4-1,CASSRPPEQFF